Shown below are 15 T cell receptor beta chains from a single sample sequenced in a study of tumor-infiltrating lymphocytes in oesophageal squamous cell carcinoma. Each CDR3 protein is one row after TCRdb ran MiXCR on the PCR reads. The sample contains over 13,000 distinct CDR3 sequences, roughly 50% of which appear only once. The sample taken for sequencing was esophageal tumor tissue. The receptors shown here come from a male donor with esophageal squamous cell carcinoma.

For this clonotype: One end of the junction is discordant with germline, which a read error may explain. CDR3 region: CASSYHRGSYEQYF. The CDR3 DNA is TGTGCCAGCAGCTATCACAGGGGGTCCTACGAGCAGTACTTT. This chain joins TRBV7-2 and TRBJ1-6; 8 bases match TRBD1. The CDR3 is 14 residues long. CDR1 is SGHTA, CDR2 FQGNSA, per germline.

In this sample, this clonotype turned up once. The V call is TRBV7-2, the J call TRBJ2-4, with 7 bases matching TRBD1. The DNA end is more similar to TRBJ2-7, so the J call may be wrong. This CDR3 is 14 amino acids long. From germline, CDR1 is SGHTA and CDR2 FQGNSA. The CDR3 sequence is CASRERGLGYEQYF. The CDR3, as DNA: TGTGCCAGCAGGGAGAGGGGGCTCGGGTACGAGCAGTACTTC.

The rearrangement uses TRBV7-8 and TRBJ2-1; D gene uncertain. The CDR3 consists of 14 residues. Germline V gives CDR1 SGHVS, CDR2 FQNEAQ. V gave up 7 bases and J gave up 5 bases, with 15 bases separating them. This chain's CDR3 is CASIPMRENNEQFF. The CDR3 DNA reads TGTGCCAGCATCCCAATGCGAGAAAACAATGAGCAGTTCTTC.

Only one count was recorded for this clonotype. The chain couples TRBV5-6 to TRBJ2-3; no firm D call. The J call could be wrong; TRBJ2-7 is a better fit for the DNA end. This CDR3 has 14 amino acids. In germline, CDR1 is SGHDT, CDR2 YYEEEE. CDR3 loop: CASSLNPGPYEQYF. The CDR3 region has the DNA TGTGCCAGCAGCTTGAACCCGGGCCCCTACGAGCAGTACTTC.

This sequence joins TRBV6-1 and TRBJ2-7, with 7 bases matching TRBD2. Trimming at V came to 3 bases and at J to 7 bases, leaving 21 bases not matched to a gene. This CDR3 has 18 residues. CDR1 and CDR2 from the germline V gene are MNHNS and SASEGT. CDR3 region: CASSDAGVSYPLWKEQYF. CDR3 in DNA: TGTGCCAGCAGTGATGCGGGAGTCTCTTATCCCCTGTGGAAAGAGCAGTACTTC.

The chain employs TRBV24-1 and TRBJ2-4; the D gene is possibly TRBD1 (6 bases). The closer fit of TRBJ2-1 to the DNA end suggests the J call may be wrong. The CDR3 contains 21 residues. Germline CDR1 reads KGHDR; CDR2 reads SFDVKD. The CDR3 reads CATSGNQTGHPPNQPYNEQFF. CDR3 nucleotide sequence: TGTGCCACCAGTGGAAATCAAACAGGGCACCCACCCAACCAACCCTACAATGAGCAGTTCTTC.

The chain joins TRBV6-1 to TRBJ1-5; D remains ambiguous. This CDR3 region has 11 residues. The germline gives CDR1 MNHNS, CDR2 SASEGT. The V and J ends lost 7 bases and 9 bases respectively, with 10 bases between them. CDR3 sequence reads: CASKASGPQHF. CDR3 sequence (DNA): TGTGCCAGCAAGGCGTCGGGGCCCCAGCATTTT.

Regarding this clonotype: A much larger clone lies a single base off, so this may be a read error. The chain couples TRBV14 to TRBJ2-5, with D perhaps TRBD2 (6 bases). The J call is uncertain, as TRBJ2-1 better fits the DNA end. CDR1 is SGHDN and CDR2 is FVKESK in the germline V gene. The CDR3 sequence is 15 residues long. The CDR3 region is CASSHGTSTYYEQFF. CDR3 DNA: TGTGCCAGCAGCCATGGGACTTCTACCTACTACGAGCAGTTCTTC.

The chain couples TRBV24-1 to TRBJ2-6; D is possibly TRBD2 (7 bases). TRBJ2-1 explains the end of the DNA better; the J call may be wrong. The CDR3 contains 15 residues. Germline CDR1 reads KGHDR; CDR2 reads SFDVKD. The CDR3 DNA reads as TGTGCCACCAGTGAACCCGGGGGGCCCCACAATGAGCAGTTCTTC. Translated: CATSEPGGPHNEQFF.

Comment on this clonotype: No conserved phenylalanine or tryptophan ends this CDR3, so it is likely a read error. Because the CDR3's place on the DNA is in doubt, the DNA is left out and the CDR3 is given as listed by TCRdb. The chain uses TRBV6-4 and TRBJ2-3; TRBD2, as called in the table, went unchecked against the DNA. From its first to its last residue, the CDR3 has 18 amino acids. CDR1 and CDR2 (germline): MRHNA, SNTAGT. The CDR3 sequence: CASSSLAGYPPTSSTSAP.

This clonotype was observed at least ten times. This chain connects TRBV10-1 to TRBJ2-7, with D perhaps matching TRBD1 (5 bases). The closer fit of TRBJ2-5 to the DNA end suggests the J call may be wrong. The CDR3 is made up of 14 amino acids. Germline V lookup: CDR1 WNHNN, CDR2 SYGVQD (reference sequence). The CDR3, as DNA: TGCGCCAGCAGCCCAGGGTCAACCGGGGAGACCCAGTACTTC. Residues: CASSPGSTGETQYF.

This clonotype was detected only a few times. The rearrangement uses TRBV7-2 and TRBJ2-1, with 7 nucleotides matching TRBD2. CDR1 and CDR2 (germline): SGHTA, FQGNSA. The CDR3 has 16 amino acids. V was clipped by 7 bases and J by 4 bases; unmatched bases: 13. CDR3 bases: TGTGCCAGCAAGGAAGGGGCGGGAGTAGGATACAATGAGCAGTTCTTC. This encodes CASKEGAGVGYNEQFF.

This clonotype has a handful of counts. The chain uses TRBV7-2 and TRBJ2-3, with D possibly being TRBD1 (5 bases). Trimming cost V 5 bases and J 3 bases, with 6 bases left between them. Per germline, CDR1 SGHTA and CDR2 FQGNSA. This CDR3 has 12 amino acids. The CDR3 spells CASSGATDTQYF. The CDR3 DNA reads as TGTGCCAGCAGCGGGGCGACAGATACGCAGTATTTT.

By proportion, this clonotype is medium-sized. The V and J genes are TRBV28 and TRBJ1-4; TRBD1 matches at 9 bases. Trimming took 8 bases from V and 8 from J; bases not matched to a gene: 9. The CDR3 loop spans 14 amino acids. CDR1 and CDR2 (germline): MDHEN, SYDVKM. The CDR3 DNA is TGTGCCAGCGGAAACAGGGGGCTCTGGGAAAAACTGTTTTTT. Translated, it gives CASGNRGLWEKLFF. Based on the CDR3 plus reference TRBV28 and TRBJ1-4, the full variable domain is DVKVTQSSRYLVKRTGEKVFLECVQDMDHENMFWYRQDPGLGLRLIYFSYDVKMKEKGDIPEGYSVSREKKERFSLILESASTNQTSMYLCASGNRGLWEKLFFGSGTQLSVL.

CDR3 sequence reads: CASSLGARLVSGNRETQYF. CDR3 sequence (DNA): TGTGCCAGCAGCTTAGGGGCCCGATTAGTTAGCGGGAATCGAGAGACCCAGTACTTC. The V call is TRBV7-2, the J call TRBJ2-5, with 8 nucleotides matching TRBD2. With V trimmed by 1 base and J by 4 bases, 17 bases remained unmatched. The CDR3 is made up of 19 amino acids. CDR1 and CDR2 (germline): SGHTA, FQGNSA.